The source of this T cell receptor (beta chain) is a study of blood T cell repertoires in COVID-19. The CDR3 length is 15 residues. The V end was cut by 1 base, the J end by 5 bases, with 11 bases between. Germline V gene data show CDR1 as LGHNA and CDR2 as YSLEER. Profiled with immunoSEQ multiplex PCR; TCRdb holds only in-frame clones, not every one. In the table there are around 60,000 clones, around 91% of which are singletons. Sequenced: peripheral blood. This TCR came from a woman in her sixties with COVID-19, enrolled during active disease. V gene TRBV4-3 combines with J gene TRBJ1-4; possibly TRBD1 for D (6 bases). The CDR3 sequence: CASSQAGAVNEKLFF. Written as DNA, the CDR3 is TGCGCCAGCAGCCAAGCAGGGGCGGTCAATGAAAAACTGTTTTTT.